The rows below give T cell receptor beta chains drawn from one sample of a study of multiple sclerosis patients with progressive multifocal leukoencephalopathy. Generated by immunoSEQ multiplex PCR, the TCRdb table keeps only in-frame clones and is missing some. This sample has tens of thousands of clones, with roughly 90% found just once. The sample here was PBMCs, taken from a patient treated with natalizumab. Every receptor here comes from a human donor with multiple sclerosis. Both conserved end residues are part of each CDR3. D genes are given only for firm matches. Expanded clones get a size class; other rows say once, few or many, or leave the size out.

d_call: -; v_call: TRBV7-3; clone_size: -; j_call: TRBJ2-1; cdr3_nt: TGTGCCAGCAGCTTTTCGGGACGCTTCAATGAGCAGTTCTTC; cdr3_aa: CASSFSGRFNEQFF
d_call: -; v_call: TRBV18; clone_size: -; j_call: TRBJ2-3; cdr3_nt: TGTGCCAGCTCACCAACCGGGACGGCTGGCGCAGATACGCAGTATTTT; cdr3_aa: CASSPTGTAGADTQYF
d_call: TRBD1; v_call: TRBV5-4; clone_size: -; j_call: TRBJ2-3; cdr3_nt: TGTGCCAGCAGCCGTGTTGACAGGGATACAGATACGCAGTATTTT; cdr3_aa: CASSRVDRDTDTQYF
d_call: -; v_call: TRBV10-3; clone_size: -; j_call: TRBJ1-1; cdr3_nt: TGTGCCATCATTGCAACTGGGGGCACTGAAGCTTTCTTT; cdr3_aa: CAIIATGGTEAFF
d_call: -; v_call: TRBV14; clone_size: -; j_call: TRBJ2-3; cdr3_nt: TGTGCCAGCAGCCAGGGTGAGCTTAGCACAGATACGCAGTATTTT; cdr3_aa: CASSQGELSTDTQYF
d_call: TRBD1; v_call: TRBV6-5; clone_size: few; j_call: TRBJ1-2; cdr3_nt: TGTGCCAGCAGTTATTCCACAGGGGGTAATGGCTACACCTTC; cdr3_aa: CASSYSTGGNGYTF
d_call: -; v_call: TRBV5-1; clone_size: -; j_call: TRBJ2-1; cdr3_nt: TGCGCCAGCAGCTTGGAGGGACCCGCACGTGAGCAGTTCTTC; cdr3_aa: CASSLEGPAREQFF
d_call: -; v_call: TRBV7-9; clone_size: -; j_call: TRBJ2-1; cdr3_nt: TGTGCCAGCAGCTTAGATGGGGTTAACAAATACAATGAGCAGTTCTTC; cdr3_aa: CASSLDGVNKYNEQFF
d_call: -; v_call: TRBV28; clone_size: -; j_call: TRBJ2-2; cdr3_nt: TGTGCCAGCATTAGAAAGACTGCGAACACCGGGGAGCTGTTTTTT; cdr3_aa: CASIRKTANTGELFF
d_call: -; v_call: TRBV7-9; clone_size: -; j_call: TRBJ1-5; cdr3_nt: TGTGCCAGCAGCTCCGTGGATTTCGGGACATCAGTCCAGCCCCAGCATTTT; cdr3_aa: CASSSVDFGTSVQPQHF
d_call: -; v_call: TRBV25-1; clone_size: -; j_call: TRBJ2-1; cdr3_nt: TGTGCCAGCAGTGAACCGCTTTCGAACGTTCAGCAGTTCTTC; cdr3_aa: CASSEPLSNVQQFF
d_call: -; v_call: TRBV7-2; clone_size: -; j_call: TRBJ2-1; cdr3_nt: TGTGCCAGCAGCTTCGCCCCCTCCAGCGATGAGCAGTTCTTC; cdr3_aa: CASSFAPSSDEQFF
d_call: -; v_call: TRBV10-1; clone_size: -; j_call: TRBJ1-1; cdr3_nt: TGCGCCAGCACGCATCAGGGTTGCGCTGAAGCTTTCTTT; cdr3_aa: CASTHQGCAEAFF
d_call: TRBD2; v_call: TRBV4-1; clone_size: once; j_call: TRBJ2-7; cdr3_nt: TGCGCCAGCAGCCACCCGGGACTAGCCTACGAGCAGTACTTC; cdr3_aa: CASSHPGLAYEQYF
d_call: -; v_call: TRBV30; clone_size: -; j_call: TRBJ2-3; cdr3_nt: TGTGCCTGGAGTGCAATCCGGGGCGCTAGCACAGATACGCAGTATTTT; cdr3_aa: CAWSAIRGASTDTQYF
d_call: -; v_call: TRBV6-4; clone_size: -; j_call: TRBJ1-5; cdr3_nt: TGTGCCAGCAAGACAGGTCCACCGGGGGAACATAGCAATCAGCCCCAGCATTTT; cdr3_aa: CASKTGPPGEHSNQPQHF
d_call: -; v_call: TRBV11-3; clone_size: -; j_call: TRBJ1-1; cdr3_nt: TGTGCCAGCAGCCAAAGCCAGGAGACTGAAGCTTTCTTT; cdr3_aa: CASSQSQETEAFF
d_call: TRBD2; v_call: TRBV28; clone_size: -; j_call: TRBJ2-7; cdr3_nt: TGTGCCAGCAGTTTTCTAGCGGGGTACTACGAGCAGTACTTC; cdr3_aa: CASSFLAGYYEQYF
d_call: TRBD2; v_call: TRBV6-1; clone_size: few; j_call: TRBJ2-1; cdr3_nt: TGTGCCAGCACCTCCGGGACTAGCGGAGGGAGGGCAATCTTC; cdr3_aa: CASTSGTSGGRAIF
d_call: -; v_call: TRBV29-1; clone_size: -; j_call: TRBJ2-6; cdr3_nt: TGCAGCGTTGGGCCCTCTGGGGCCAACGTCCTGACTTTC; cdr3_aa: CSVGPSGANVLTF